These 5 T cell receptor beta chains were sequenced from one sample in a study of T cell responses to AZD1222 COVID-19 vaccine. Here immunoSEQ multiplex PCR was the method, and the copy in TCRdb shows in-frame clones only, minus some. The data hold 100,000 to 150,000 clones, with roughly 84% observed a single time. Here the sequenced sample was peripheral blood, taken 28 days after the second AZD1222 dose. These receptors originate from an adult who received the AZD1222 COVID-19 vaccine.

In DNA form, the CDR3 reads TGCGCCAGCAGCCCCCCGGGACGGAGGAACACTGAAGCTTTCTTT. This encodes CASSPPGRRNTEAFF. The rearrangement links TRBV4-1 to TRBJ1-1, with a tentative D call TRBD1 (5 bases). V lost 4 bases to trimming and J lost 1 base, with 13 bases between them. In germline, CDR1 is MGHRA, CDR2 YSYEKL. This CDR3 has 15 residues.

This clone was observed a handful of times. The rearrangement joins TRBV18 to TRBJ2-5; D is possibly TRBD2 (7 bases). The length of the CDR3 is 13 residues. CDR1 is KGHSH, CDR2 LQKENI, per germline. With 6 bases removed from V and 5 bases from J, the gap between germline ends came to 13 bases. The CDR3 here is CASSRGRDETQYF. CDR3 nucleotides: TGTGCCAGCTCGCGGGGGCGAGACGAGACCCAGTACTTC.

This chain uses TRBV30 with TRBJ1-4; tentative D call: TRBD1 (5 bases). CDR1 GTSNPN and CDR2 SVGIG come from the germline V gene (reference sequence). CDR3 length: 13 residues. The V gene lost 4 bases and the J gene lost 10 bases, with 16 bases spanning the gap. The CDR3 DNA is TGTGCCTGGAAAGCCGGTGGTGGGGGAAAACTGTTTTTT. It codes for CAWKAGGGGKLFF.

V and J are TRBV19 and TRBJ2-7; D possibly matches TRBD1 or TRBD2 (5 bases each). Germline V gives CDR1 LNHDA, CDR2 SQIVND (reference sequence). The ends were cut back, 5 bases at V and 2 bases at J, with 13 bases in the middle. The CDR3 covers 14 residues. CDR3 sequence: CASSSRDGTYEQYF. The CDR3, as DNA: TGTGCCAGTAGTTCCCGGGACGGCACCTACGAGCAGTACTTC.

The J gene is TRBJ1-1, the V gene TRBV11-1, with 8 nucleotides matching TRBD1. Germline CDR1 SGHAT, CDR2 FQDESV (reference sequence). The junction had 1 base not matched to a gene; V was cut back by 3 bases and J by 4 bases. This CDR3 region has 13 residues. The DNA for the CDR3 is TGTGCCAGCAGCTTGGACAGGGCCACTGAAGCTTTCTTT. Residues: CASSLDRATEAFF. Variable domain in full (rest from reference TRBV11-1 and TRBJ1-1): EAEVAQSPRYKITEKSQAVAFWCDPISGHATLYWYRQILGQGPELLVQFQDESVVDDSQLPKDRFSAERLKGVDSTLKIQPAELGDSAMYLCASSLDRATEAFFGQGTRLTVV.